This TCR beta chain was sequenced for a study of blood T cell repertoires in COVID-19. Sequencing used immunoSEQ multiplex PCR; TCRdb keeps in-frame clones, though not all of them. This sample carries over 150,000 clones, around 83% of them seen once, and the ten largest clones take 6.2%. The sequencing input was PBMCs or T cells enriched from blood (not recorded which). The TCR sequence derives from a man aged 35-49 years who had recovered from COVID-19.

Here the CDR3 reads CASSISYEQYF. The DNA of the CDR3 is TGTGCCAGCAGTATCAGCTACGAGCAGTACTTC. The chain has TRBV2 and TRBJ2-7; no clear D gene. Trimming pared 5 bases from V and 3 bases from J, leaving 5 bases between. Germline values: CDR1 SNHLY, CDR2 FYNNEI. The CDR3 totals 11 residues.